What follows describes a single TCR beta chain. Only a few counts were recorded for this clonotype. Which antigen it targets is not known. No much larger clonotype is one base removed from it; base qualities were not supplied. This specimen comes from a study of blood T cells in healthy people across ages (dated by TCRdb to about 2015). At the level of the whole study: In model experiments, template switching captured roughly one uniquely barcoded TCR beta cDNA molecule for every two T cells. The study measured age-related changes in TCR beta repertoire diversity using deep sequencing normalized with unique cDNA molecular identifiers. Four age groups were formed from the donors: young (average approximately 17 years), middle-aged (approximately 42), aged (62) and long-lived (more than 75). To avoid experimental bias, donors of different ages were distributed randomly across sequencing lanes. The study analyzed two additional independent replicas of 1 million unique cDNA reads from the same blood draw for two donors, one aged 18 to 30 and one aged 80 or older. Paper-wide results and their limitations: Bulk unsorted PBMC profiling prevented conclusive comparison of naive and antigen-experienced compartments. Because the CMV infection status of the donors was unknown, age-related changes in expanded clonotypes may potentially have been confounded. Estimates of total diversity based on one million sequenced T cells were regarded as lower bounds and as underestimates. As age increased, observed TCR beta diversity per million T cells dropped in a roughly linear way, and a significant reduction was already evident by age 40. The long-lived group showed more naive CD4+ T cells, fewer expanded clones and increased TCR diversity than the aged group, suggesting age selection. Observed TCR beta diversity correlated strongly with the percentage of naive T cells measured by flow cytometry.

Systemically healthy Caucasian individuals from Russia, 35 to 40 in total and aged roughly 6 to 100 years, were included as donors. Ten milliliters of peripheral blood were drawn from each donor into EDTA-treated Vacutainer tubes. Ficoll-Paque density-gradient centrifugation was used to isolate PBMCs, with at least 6.5 million per sample. Trizol reagent was used to extract total RNA from PBMCs, with at least 5 micrograms per sample. Naive CD45RAhigh/CD27high T cell percentages were measured by flow cytometry on a PBMC aliquot from every donor. The method behind the library was 5' RACE. These reads were obtained on an Illumina HiSeq 2500. A second roughly 6 to 12 cycle PCR used a sample-barcoded 5' primer and a J-beta primer mix. A unique molecular identifier was introduced onto each TCR beta cDNA molecule by a template-switch 5' adaptor carrying 12 random nucleotides. Each sample yielded at least 2.5 million CDR3-containing paired-end reads. The Mint cDNA synthesis kit, primed by a TRBC-specific oligonucleotide, was used to synthesize first-strand cDNA from all RNA. Following uracil-DNA glycosylase treatment, a first 18-cycle PCR with universal primers M1SS and BC2_uni_R was performed on all cDNA. The paper's processing steps were these. Normalization of each sample was performed by random selection of 1 million high-quality reads, each carrying a distinct molecular identifier. Instead of being binned into consensus sequences, reads with shared molecular identifiers were discarded. CDR3 identification, clonotype clustering and error correction used MiTCR with a Q25 quality threshold and the strictest error-elimination algorithm. A nonparametric unseen species model using Euler transformation provided a lower-bound estimate of total TCR beta diversity. TCRdb trimmed public reads at Q25 via fastp, called clones via MiXCR and kept in-frame beta chains. Records with the same CDR3 protein are collapsed into one entry carrying the most frequent genes and DNA. For this entry, the V and J calls and clone size follow TCRdb and not the study's own pipeline. In this sample the table shows around 1.1 million distinct CDR3 sequences, roughly two fifths of which occur a single time. Around 12% of the sample comes from the top ten.

The CDR3 runs 14 residues from the cysteine to the phenylalanine. The sequence is cut down to CDR3 DNA, 42 bases in frame from base 1. V is reduced by 1 base and J by 2 bases, leaving a spacing of 7 bases between them. The germline V gene (reference sequence) supplies CDR1 SEHNR and CDR2 FQNEAQ. This clonotype was obtained from a young man in good health. The sequenced sample consisted of blood. In this chain, TRBV7-9 is recombined with TRBJ2-3; the D gene is not confidently resolved. The CDR3: CASSLEETTDTQYF. The nucleotide sequence reads as follows: TGTGCCAGCAGCTTAGAGGAAACCACAGATACGCAGTATTTT.